This is a list of T cell receptor beta chains from one sample in a study of blood T cell repertoires in COVID-19. The method was immunoSEQ multiplex PCR; TCRdb's version includes in-frame clones alone and lacks a portion of them. The repertoire includes about 200,000 clones, roughly 85% of them detected once, and about 2.4% sits in the top ten. The material sequenced was peripheral blood. These receptors were collected from a woman in her seventies with COVID-19, enrolled during active disease. The CDR3 runs from the conserved cysteine through the conserved F or W. The D gene is left open where the match is weak. Rows may omit the clone size; those that give it use once, few, many or a size class.

CDR3aa	CDR3nt	v_gene	j_gene	abundance	d_gene
CASSEDRGRNEQFF	TGTGCCAGCAGCGAGGACAGGGGGCGCAATGAGCAGTTCTTC	TRBV7-2	TRBJ2-1	.	TRBD1
CASSQGQTQGYTF	TGTGCCAGCAGCCAAGGACAGACCCAGGGCTACACCTTC	TRBV6-5	TRBJ1-2	.	.
CASSQDSGSYGEQFF	TGCGCCAGCAGCCAAGATAGCGGGAGTTATGGTGAGCAGTTCTTC	TRBV4-3	TRBJ2-1	.	TRBD2
CASSWTGGETQYF	TGTGCCAGCAGCTGGACAGGAGGAGAGACCCAGTACTTC	TRBV12-3/TRBV12-4	TRBJ2-5	.	TRBD1
CASSFSGGADTQYF	TGCGCCAGCAGCTTTAGCGGGGGGGCAGATACGCAGTATTTT	TRBV5-1	TRBJ2-3	few	TRBD2
CAGPWQGGTGELFF	TGTGCCGGCCCTTGGCAGGGAGGCACCGGGGAGCTGTTTTTT	TRBV3-1/TRBV3-2	TRBJ2-2	.	.
CASSYGTRVYEQYF	TGTGCCAGCAGTTACGGGACTAGGGTCTACGAGCAGTACTTC	TRBV6-2/TRBV6-3	TRBJ2-7	.	TRBD2
CASSHDRGDEKLFF	TGTGCCAGCAGCCACGACAGGGGGGATGAAAAACTGTTTTTT	TRBV6-2/TRBV6-3	TRBJ1-4	.	TRBD1
CSVVTGGKIDEQFF	TGCAGCGTTGTGACAGGGGGCAAGATCGATGAGCAGTTCTTC	TRBV29-1	TRBJ2-1	.	TRBD1
CASSVTGNPQETQYF	TGTGCCAGCAGCGTAACGGGGAATCCTCAAGAGACCCAGTACTTC	TRBV9	TRBJ2-5	few	.
CASSSGLAGGPRNEQFF	TGTGCCAGCAGCTCGGGACTAGCGGGGGGCCCTCGCAATGAGCAGTTCTTC	TRBV7-2	TRBJ2-1	few	TRBD2
CASSLGDTSETQYF	TGCGCCAGCAGCCTAGGGGACACTTCGGAGACCCAGTACTTC	TRBV4-1	TRBJ2-5	.	.
CASSLLGGENSPLHF	TGTGCCAGCAGCTTATTAGGAGGGGAAAATTCACCCCTCCACTTT	TRBV7-9	TRBJ1-6	.	.
CAISPGQGGTEAFF	TGTGCCATCAGTCCGGGGCAGGGGGGCACTGAAGCTTTCTTT	TRBV10-3	TRBJ1-1	few	TRBD1
CASSLRRGGGESQPQHF	TGTGCCAGCAGCCTACGACGAGGGGGAGGGGAAAGTCAGCCCCAGCATTTT	TRBV7-2	TRBJ1-5	.	.
CASSLQGEGTEAFF	TGTGCCAGCAGCCTTCAGGGCGAAGGCACTGAAGCTTTCTTT	TRBV11-2	TRBJ1-1	.	.
CASRRTGVGETQYF	TGTGCCAGCAGACGGACAGGGGTTGGAGAGACCCAGTACTTC	TRBV7-2	TRBJ2-5	.	TRBD1
CASSLLQAGGYEQYF	TGCGCCAGCAGCTTGTTACAAGCGGGAGGTTACGAGCAGTACTTC	TRBV5-1	TRBJ2-7	.	TRBD2
CASDAAYEQYF	TGTGCCAGCGATGCGGCCTACGAGCAGTACTTC	TRBV5-8	TRBJ2-7	few	.
CASSLARIYGYTF	TGTGCCAGCAGCTTAGCCAGGATATATGGCTACACCTTC	TRBV11-2	TRBJ1-2	.	.
CASSLVTGQTNEKLFF	TGCGCCAGCAGCTTGGTGACGGGACAGACTAATGAAAAACTGTTTTTT	TRBV5-1	TRBJ1-4	.	TRBD1
CASSGIASGSGTDTQYF	TGCGCCAGCAGCGGAATCGCTAGCGGGAGTGGCACAGATACGCAGTATTTT	TRBV4-1	TRBJ2-3	.	TRBD2
CASRGATNEKLFF	TGCGCTTCCCGAGGAGCAACTAATGAAAAACTGTTTTTT	TRBV5-1	TRBJ1-4	.	.
CASSPDSLMNTEAFF	TGCGCCAGCAGCCCCGACAGTCTCATGAACACTGAAGCTTTCTTT	TRBV5-1	TRBJ1-1	.	.
CASSNPDRGPYGYTF	TGTGCCAGTAGTAACCCGGACAGGGGGCCATATGGCTACACCTTC	TRBV19	TRBJ1-2	.	TRBD1
CASGQGTSGGANTGELFF	TGTGCTAGTGGTCAGGGGACTAGCGGGGGGGCTAACACCGGGGAGCTGTTTTTT	TRBV12-5	TRBJ2-2	.	TRBD2
CASSEQGANQPQHF	TGTGCCAGCAGTGAACAGGGGGCCAATCAGCCCCAGCATTTT	TRBV27	TRBJ1-5	.	TRBD1
CASSLRSGNEQFF	TGTGCCAGCAGCTTACGGTCGGGAAATGAGCAGTTCTTC	TRBV7-2	TRBJ2-1	.	.
CASSLDGQGASTDTQYF	TGTGCCAGCAGCTTAGACGGACAGGGGGCTAGCACAGATACGCAGTATTTT	TRBV11-3	TRBJ2-3	.	TRBD1
CASSPQGFGYGYTF	TGTGCCAGCAGCCCCCAGGGGTTTGGCTATGGCTACACCTTC	TRBV7-2	TRBJ1-2	.	.
CASSIGPSGRFTYEQFF	TGTGCCAGTAGTATAGGGCCTAGCGGGAGGTTCACCTATGAGCAGTTCTTC	TRBV19	TRBJ2-1	few	TRBD2